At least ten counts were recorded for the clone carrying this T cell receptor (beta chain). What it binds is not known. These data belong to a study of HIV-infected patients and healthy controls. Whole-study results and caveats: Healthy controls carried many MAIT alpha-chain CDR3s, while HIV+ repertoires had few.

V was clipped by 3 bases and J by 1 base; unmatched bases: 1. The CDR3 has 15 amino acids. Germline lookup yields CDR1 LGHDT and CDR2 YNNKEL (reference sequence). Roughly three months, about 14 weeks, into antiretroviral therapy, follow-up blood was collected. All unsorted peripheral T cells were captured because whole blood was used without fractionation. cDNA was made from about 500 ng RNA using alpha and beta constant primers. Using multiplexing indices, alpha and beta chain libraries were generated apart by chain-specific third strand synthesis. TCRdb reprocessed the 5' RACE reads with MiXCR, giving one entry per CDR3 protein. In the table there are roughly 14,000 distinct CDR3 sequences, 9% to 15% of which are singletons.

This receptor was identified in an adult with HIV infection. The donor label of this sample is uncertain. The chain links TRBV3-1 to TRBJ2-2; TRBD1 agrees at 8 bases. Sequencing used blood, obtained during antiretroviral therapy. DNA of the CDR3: TGTGCCAGCAGCCACAGGGGGCTGAACACCGGGGAGCTGTTTTTT. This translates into CASSHRGLNTGELFF.